The 10 T cell receptor beta chains below come from one sample, sequenced in a study of siplizumab effects on memory and regulatory T cells. Measured with immunoSEQ multiplex PCR; TCRdb has only the in-frame clones, and not every one. The sample includes 90,000 to 120,000 clones, about 90% seen only once; the top ten take 0.65% to 0.8%. Sequenced sample: Tregs sorted from blood. These receptor sequences come from a human donor in good health.

A note on this clone: The sample has other DNA sequences that encode this CDR3 too. V gene TRBV18 combines with J gene TRBJ2-7; D unclear. The length of the CDR3 is 13 residues. In germline, CDR1 is KGHSH, CDR2 LQKENI. Trimming took 3 bases from V and 3 from J, leaving 9 bases between them. For the CDR3, the DNA is TGTGCCAGCTCACCCCCGAATAGCTACGAGCAGTACTTC. Amino acid sequence: CASSPPNSYEQYF.

The chain is built from TRBV29-1 and TRBJ1-1; weak D call: TRBD1 (6 bases). Trimming cost V 5 bases and J 5 bases, with 18 bases left between them. The CDR3 loop spans 14 amino acids. Looked up from germline, CDR1 is SQVTM and CDR2 is ANQGSEA. CDR3 nucleotide sequence: TGCAGCGTTCTCAGACAGGCTACCAGGACTGAAGCTTTCTTT. It encodes CSVLRQATRTEAFF.

This clone was observed once. The CDR3 bases are TGTGCCAGCAGCGGCCTACTAGCGGGAGGTGCCTACGAGCAGTACTTC. Translating gives CASSGLLAGGAYEQYF. The rearrangement links TRBV2 to TRBJ2-7; 12 bases map to TRBD2. Losses at the gene ends were 6 bases for V and 2 bases for J; bases not matched to a gene: 8. Germline CDR1 SNHLY, CDR2 FYNNEI. CDR3 length: 16 residues. Full variable domain (rest looked up from reference TRBV2 and TRBJ2-7): EPEVTQTPSHQVTQMGQEVILRCVPISNHLYFYWYRQILGQKVEFLVSFYNNEISEKSEIFDDQFSVERPDGSNFTLKIRSTKLEDSAMYFCASSGLLAGGAYEQYFGPGTRLTVT.

This clone was seen only once. The CDR3 reads CASSMGGSNQPQHF. In DNA form, the CDR3 reads TGTGCCAGTAGTATGGGGGGGTCCAATCAGCCCCAGCATTTT. J is TRBJ1-5 and V is TRBV19, with D possibly TRBD1 on 5 matching bases. The ends were cut back, 3 bases at V and 3 bases at J, with 9 bases in the middle. The CDR3 extends over 14 amino acids. The germline V gene has CDR1 LNHDA and CDR2 SQIVND (reference sequence).

About this clone itself: The same CDR3 can be traced to other DNA sequences in this sample. The CDR3 is CASRRKGESYEQYF. The CDR3 bases are TGTGCCAGCAGGAGAAAAGGAGAAAGTTACGAGCAGTACTTC. The genes are TRBV28 and TRBJ2-7; D is unclear. The CDR3 contains 14 residues. Trimming took off 6 bases at V and 4 bases at J, with 16 bases between the two ends. The germline V gene encodes CDR1 MDHEN and CDR2 SYDVKM.

The chain recombines TRBV5-1 with TRBJ2-6; TRBD1 might be the D (6 bases). Per germline, CDR1 SGHRS and CDR2 YFSETQ. The CDR3 is 20 amino acids. The germline V and J ends were trimmed by 4 bases and 0 bases, with 23 bases remaining between them. This CDR3 is CASSPTQGQFSYSGANVLTF. The CDR3 DNA is TGCGCCAGCAGCCCCACCCAAGGACAGTTCTCATACTCTGGGGCCAACGTCCTGACTTTC.

The chain links TRBV5-1 to TRBJ2-5, with 7 bases matching TRBD1. Trimming cost V 3 bases and J 1 base; bases outside gene matches: 6. Germline lookup yields CDR1 SGHRS and CDR2 YFSETQ. The CDR3 spans 15 residues. CDR3 nucleotides: TGCGCCAGCAGCTGGGGGAACAGGGGCCAAGAGACCCAGTACTTC. Translation gives CASSWGNRGQETQYF.

The chain combines TRBV6-1 with TRBJ2-4; no clear D. The CDR3 runs 16 residues. Trimming pared 2 bases from V and 1 base from J, leaving 12 bases between. The germline V gene has CDR1 MNHNS and CDR2 SASEGT. Written as DNA, the CDR3 is TGTGCCAGCAGTGAAAGACCCCCCCTGGCCAAAAACATTCAGTACTTC. It codes for CASSERPPLAKNIQYF.

The rearrangement uses TRBV7-2 and TRBJ2-3, with D uncertain. V lost 0 bases and J 5 bases, leaving 9 bases between the germline ends. The CDR3 is made up of 14 amino acids. Germline assignment: CDR1 SGHTA and CDR2 FQGNSA. CDR3 residues: CASSLALRIDTQYF. CDR3 nucleotides: TGTGCCAGCAGCTTAGCCCTCAGGATAGATACGCAGTATTTT.

The V and J genes are TRBV5-1 and TRBJ2-7; TRBD1 agrees at 9 bases. The V gene's germline CDR1 is SGHRS and CDR2 YFSETQ. V lost 4 bases to trimming and J lost 6 bases; unmatched junction nucleotides: 14. The CDR3 contains 16 residues. The CDR3 DNA reads as TGCGCCAGCAGCCCCCAGCCCCCGGGACAGGGATCCGAGCAGTACTTC. Amino acids: CASSPQPPGQGSEQYF.